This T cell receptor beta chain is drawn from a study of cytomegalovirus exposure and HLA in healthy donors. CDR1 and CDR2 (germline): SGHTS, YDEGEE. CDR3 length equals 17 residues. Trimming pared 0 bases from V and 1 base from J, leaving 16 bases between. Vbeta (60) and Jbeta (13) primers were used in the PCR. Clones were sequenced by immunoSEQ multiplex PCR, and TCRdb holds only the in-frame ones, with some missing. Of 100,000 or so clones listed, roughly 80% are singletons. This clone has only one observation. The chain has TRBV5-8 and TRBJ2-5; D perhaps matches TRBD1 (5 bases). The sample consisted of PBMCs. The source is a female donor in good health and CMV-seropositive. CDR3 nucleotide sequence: TGTGCCAGCAGCTTGGGACAGACCCCATTACTCCAAGAGACCCAGTACTTC. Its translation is CASSLGQTPLLQETQYF.